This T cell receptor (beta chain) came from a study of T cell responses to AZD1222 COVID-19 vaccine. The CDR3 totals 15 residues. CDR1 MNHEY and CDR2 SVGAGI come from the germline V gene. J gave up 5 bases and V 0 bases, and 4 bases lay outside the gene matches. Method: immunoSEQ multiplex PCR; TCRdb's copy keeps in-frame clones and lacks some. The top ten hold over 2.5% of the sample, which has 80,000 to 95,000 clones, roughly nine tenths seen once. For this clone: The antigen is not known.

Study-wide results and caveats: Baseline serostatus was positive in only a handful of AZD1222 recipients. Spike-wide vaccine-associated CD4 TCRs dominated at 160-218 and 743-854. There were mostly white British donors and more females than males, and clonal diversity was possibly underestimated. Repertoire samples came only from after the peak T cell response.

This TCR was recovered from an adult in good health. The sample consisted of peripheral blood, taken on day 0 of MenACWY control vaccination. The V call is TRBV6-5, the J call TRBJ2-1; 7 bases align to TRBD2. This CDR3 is CASSYSRLADNEQFF. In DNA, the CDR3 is TGTGCCAGCAGTTACTCGCGACTAGCAGACAATGAGCAGTTCTTC.